This T cell receptor (beta chain) was observed in a study of blood T cell repertoires in COVID-19. The wider study: There were acute and convalescent COVID-19 samples, and they came from the United States, Italy and Spain. Sources were T cells, B-cell-depleted T cells, or PBMCs; the material itself was cDNA or gDNA.

Original data processing: Estimated nucleated cell counts came from reference gene primer amplification. Clones were sequenced by immunoSEQ multiplex PCR, and TCRdb holds only the in-frame ones, with some missing. The V and J calls and clone size come from that table; D and trimming were worked out from the DNA. The sample shows about 170,000 clones, just under 85% of them seen only once. V dropped 6 bases and J dropped 2 bases, with 16 bases sitting between them. The CDR3 runs to 16 residues. From germline, CDR1 is SGHVS and CDR2 FQNEAQ. The sample comprised peripheral blood. V usage is TRBV7-8 and J usage is TRBJ1-4; possibly TRBD1 for D (5 bases). This clonotype was sampled from a woman over 75 with acute or convalescent COVID-19. CDR3 region: CASRGTGTPTNEKLFF. The CDR3 bases are TGTGCCAGCAGAGGTACGGGGACTCCGACTAATGAAAAACTGTTTTTT.